This T cell receptor beta chain was observed in a study of T cell responses to AZD1222 COVID-19 vaccine. Across the study: The study pooled second doses at about 4 or about 12 weeks.

V gave up 5 bases and J gave up 7 bases, with 21 bases separating them. The germline CDR1 and CDR2 sequences are SQVTM and ANQGSEA. The CDR3 is 15 residues long. Assay: immunoSEQ multiplex PCR; the TCRdb copy retains only in-frame clones and omits some. The table lists about 180,000 clones, around 90% of them singletons. The V call is TRBV29-1, the J call TRBJ2-1; no definite D call. This sample comprised peripheral blood, obtained on day 0 of AZD1222 vaccination. The origin of this receptor is an adult in good health. CDR3 residues: CSVFTGASLGNEQFF. CDR3 in DNA: TGCAGCGTTTTTACTGGCGCTTCTTTGGGGAATGAGCAGTTCTTC.